This T cell receptor beta chain derives from a study of Tregs in tolerant kidney transplant recipients. Points on this clone: Its specificity is unknown.

Clones were sequenced by immunoSEQ multiplex PCR, and TCRdb holds only the in-frame ones, with some missing. The sample holds just under 45,000 clones; roughly 95% are singletons and the top ten take roughly 0.34%. Trimming cost V 5 bases and J 5 bases; bases outside gene matches: 5. CDR1 and CDR2 (germline): SGDLS, YYNGEE. There are 13 residues in the CDR3. Sequencing input: Tregs from blood cultured with allogeneic cells. This TCR derives from a human donor in good health. The chain has TRBV9 and TRBJ2-5, with 8 bases lining up with TRBD1. CDR3: CASSGTGGETQYF. CDR3 DNA sequence: TGTGCCAGCAGTGGAACAGGGGGGGAGACCCAGTACTTC.